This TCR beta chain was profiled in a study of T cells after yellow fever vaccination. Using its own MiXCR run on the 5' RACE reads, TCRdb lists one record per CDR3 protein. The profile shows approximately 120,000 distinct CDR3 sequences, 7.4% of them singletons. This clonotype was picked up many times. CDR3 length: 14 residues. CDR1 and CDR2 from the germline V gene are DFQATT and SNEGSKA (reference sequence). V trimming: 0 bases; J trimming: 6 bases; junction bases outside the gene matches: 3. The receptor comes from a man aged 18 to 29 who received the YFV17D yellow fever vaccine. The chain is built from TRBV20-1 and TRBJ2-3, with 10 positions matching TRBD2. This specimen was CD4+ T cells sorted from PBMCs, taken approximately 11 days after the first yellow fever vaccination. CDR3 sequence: CSARDDSGRDTQYF. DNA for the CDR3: TGCAGTGCTAGAGATGATAGCGGGAGGGATACGCAGTATTTT.